The 6 T cell receptor beta chains listed next were all sequenced from one sample in a study of cytomegalovirus exposure and HLA in healthy donors. The PCR was carried out with 60 Vbeta primers and 13 Jbeta primers. Measured with immunoSEQ multiplex PCR; TCRdb has only the in-frame clones, and not every one. The data show some 170,000 clones, 75% to 85% seen once. Source material: PBMCs. The source of these receptors is a girl aged 2-10 years in good health and CMV-seropositive.

This clone was picked up a small number of times. The chain couples TRBV29-1 to TRBJ1-1, with D maybe TRBD1 (6 bases). The CDR3 sequence is 14 residues long. Germline values: CDR1 SQVTM, CDR2 ANQGSEA. V was cut by 7 bases and J by 0 bases, with 15 bases left in between. The CDR3 DNA reads TGCAGCGCCCCCGGACAGTTCATGAACACTGAAGCTTTCTTT. Protein: CSAPGQFMNTEAFF.

The gene calls are TRBV5-4 and TRBJ2-6; D not resolved. Per the germline V gene, CDR1 is SGHNT and CDR2 is YYREEE (reference sequence). The CDR3 length is 17 residues. Trimming left V 0 bases short and J 0 bases short, with 10 bases between. In DNA, the CDR3 is TGTGCCAGCAGCTTGGATCCGGTTGACTCTGGGGCCAACGTCCTGACTTTC. It encodes CASSLDPVDSGANVLTF.

V and J are TRBV4-1 and TRBJ2-4, with TRBD1 identical over 11 bases. J lost 6 bases, V lost 0 bases, and 1 base had no gene match. CDR1 and CDR2 (germline): MGHRA, YSYEKL. The CDR3 loop spans 15 amino acids. CDR3 protein: CASSQDGTGGNIQYF. In DNA, the CDR3 is TGCGCCAGCAGCCAAGATGGGACAGGGGGAAACATTCAGTACTTC.

Here the CDR3 DNA reads TGTGCCAGCAGCCGGGACACAAGGTCCTATGGCTACACCTTC. Protein product: CASSRDTRSYGYTF. The V call is TRBV6-5, the J call TRBJ1-2; D may be TRBD1 (6 bases). CDR3 length: 14 amino acids. Germline values: CDR1 MNHEY, CDR2 SVGAGI. The germline V and J ends were trimmed by 6 bases and 4 bases, with 15 bases remaining between them.

With regard to this clone: One junction end disagrees with the germline gene, perhaps due to a read error. J is TRBJ2-5 and V is TRBV7-7; 8 bases are shared with TRBD2. The germline V gene has CDR1 SSHAT and CDR2 FNYEAQ (reference sequence). This CDR3 comprises 16 residues. CDR3 amino acids: CASSLAPPAGGETQYF. In DNA form, the CDR3 reads TGTGCTAGCAGCTTAGCGCCCCCCGCGGGAGGAGAGACCCAGTACTTC. The entire variable domain, with the rest obtained from reference TRBV7-7 and TRBJ2-5, is as follows: GAGVSQSPRYKVTKRGQDVTLRCDPISSHATLYWYQQALGQGPEFLTYFNYEAQPDKSGLPSDRFSAERPEGSISTLTIQRTEQRDSAMYRCASSLAPPAGGETQYFGPGTRLLVL.

This clone was seen a single time. The chain carries TRBV25-1 and TRBJ1-3, with D unresolved. CDR3 size: 16 residues. Germline V CDR1 and CDR2: MGHDK, SYGVNS. V was clipped by 1 base and J by 9 bases, with 19 bases between them. The CDR3 is CASSEFMGGRYGTIYF. CDR3 coding DNA: TGTGCCAGCAGTGAATTTATGGGAGGTCGATATGGCACCATATATTTT.